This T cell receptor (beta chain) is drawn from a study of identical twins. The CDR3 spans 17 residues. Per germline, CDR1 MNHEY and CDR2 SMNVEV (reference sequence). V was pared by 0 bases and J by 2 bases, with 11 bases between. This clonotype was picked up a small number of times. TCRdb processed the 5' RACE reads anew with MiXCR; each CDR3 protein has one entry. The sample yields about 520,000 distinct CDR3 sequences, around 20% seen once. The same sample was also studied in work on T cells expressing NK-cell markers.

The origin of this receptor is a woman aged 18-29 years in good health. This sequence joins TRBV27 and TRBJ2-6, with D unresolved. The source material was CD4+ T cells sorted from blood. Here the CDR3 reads CASSLSLPTPGANVLTF. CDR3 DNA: TGTGCCAGCAGTTTATCTCTTCCTACCCCTGGGGCCAACGTCCTGACTTTC.